These 27 T cell receptor beta chains share one sample of origin, sequenced in a study of cytomegalovirus exposure and HLA in healthy donors. PCR involved 60 Vbeta and 13 Jbeta primers. Sequencing used immunoSEQ multiplex PCR; TCRdb keeps in-frame clones, though not all of them. Of about 120,000 clones listed, roughly 82% are singletons. Sequencing was performed on PBMCs. Receptors originate from a man between 18 and 29 years old in good health and CMV-seropositive.

This clone occurred a few times. The chain has TRBV15 and TRBJ2-1; 11 nucleotides line up with TRBD2. V gave up 8 bases and J gave up 4 bases; unmatched junction bases: 13. The CDR3 runs 17 residues. Looked up from germline, CDR1 is LNHNV and CDR2 is YYDKDF (reference sequence). The CDR3 region has the DNA TGTGCCACCCTACTAGCGGGGGAATACGGCCTATACAATGAGCAGTTCTTC. It is translated as CATLLAGEYGLYNEQFF.

This clone was seen more than once but under ten times. The chain uses TRBV29-1 and TRBJ1-1; TRBD1 is a possible D gene (6 bases). Trimming left V 8 bases short and J 5 bases short, with 15 bases between. CDR1 and CDR2 from the germline V gene are SQVTM and ANQGSEA. This CDR3 has 12 residues. Here the CDR3 DNA reads TGCAGCCTTCACTTGCAGGGGACTGAAGCTTTCTTT. Encoded protein: CSLHLQGTEAFF.

V and J are TRBV15 and TRBJ2-7; TRBD2 matches at 8 bases. Germline assignment: CDR1 LNHNV and CDR2 YYDKDF (reference sequence). V trimming: 8 bases; J trimming: 2 bases; junction bases outside the gene matches: 5. The CDR3 is 13 residues long. As DNA, the CDR3 is TGTGCCACCTCGGGGGGGCGGGCCTACGAGCAGTACTTC. Translated: CATSGGRAYEQYF.

In this sample, this clone turned up once. The chain carries TRBV6-6 and TRBJ2-1; possibly TRBD1 for D (5 bases). V lost 2 bases and J lost 10, with 9 bases in between. The CDR3 is 12 amino acids. CDR1 and CDR2 from the germline V gene are MNHNY and SVGAGI (reference sequence). The DNA of the CDR3 is TGTGCCAGCAGTTACGGAGACAGAGAGCAGTTCTTC. Translating gives CASSYGDREQFF.

The chain couples TRBV7-6 to TRBJ2-2; D is unclear. The V gene's germline CDR1 is SGHVS and CDR2 FNYEAQ. Trimming took off 5 bases at V and 7 bases at J, with 5 bases between the two ends. This CDR3 region has 11 residues. The CDR3 sequence is CASSVSGELFF. The CDR3 DNA follows: TGTGCCAGCAGCGTGAGCGGGGAGCTGTTTTTT.

The V gene is TRBV4-1, the J gene TRBJ2-1, with a tentative D call TRBD2 (6 bases). Per germline, CDR1 MGHRA and CDR2 YSYEKL. There are 15 residues in the CDR3. V shed 1 base and J shed 8 bases, with 15 bases lying between them. CDR3: CASSQGREEGDEQFF. CDR3 coding DNA: TGCGCCAGCAGCCAAGGCAGGGAGGAGGGCGATGAGCAGTTCTTC.

The CDR3 here is CAWSCKTPGTGLGGSYNEQFF. For the CDR3, the DNA is TGTGCCTGGAGTTGTAAAACCCCCGGGACAGGGTTGGGCGGGAGCTACAATGAGCAGTTCTTC. The J gene is TRBJ2-1, the V gene TRBV30, with 9 nucleotides matching TRBD1. The germline V gene has CDR1 GTSNPN and CDR2 SVGIG (reference sequence). V was pared by 2 bases and J by 3 bases, with 23 bases of the junction left unmatched. The CDR3 covers 21 residues.

The chain employs TRBV6-1 and TRBJ1-5; possibly TRBD1 for D (5 bases). Germline V gene sequence: CDR1 MNHNS, CDR2 SASEGT. V lost 4 bases and J lost 1, with 11 bases in between. The CDR3 contains 15 residues. Written as DNA, the CDR3 is TGTGCCAGCAGTGTTGTAGGGGCGAGCAATCAGCCCCAGCATTTT. It encodes CASSVVGASNQPQHF.

In its sample, this clone was seen a few times. This same CDR3 is encoded by further DNA sequences in the sample. This chain links TRBV19 with TRBJ1-5; weak D call: TRBD1 (6 bases). V was clipped by 6 bases and J by 5 bases, with 11 bases between them. There are 13 residues in the CDR3. The germline gives CDR1 LNHDA, CDR2 SQIVND (reference sequence). For the CDR3, the DNA is TGTGCCAGTAGCCCACAGGGAGATCAGCCCCAGCATTTT. Residues: CASSPQGDQPQHF.

The rearrangement uses TRBV29-1 and TRBJ1-1; 8 positions agree with TRBD1. This CDR3 region has 12 residues. The germline gives CDR1 SQVTM, CDR2 ANQGSEA. The ends lost 7 bases at V and 11 bases at J; junction bases unmatched: 12. The CDR3 reads CSGLDRVKVAFF. CDR3 sequence (DNA): TGCAGCGGATTGGACAGGGTCAAAGTGGCTTTCTTT.

Turning to this clone: Distinct nucleotide sequences in the sample also encode this CDR3. This chain joins TRBV6-6 and TRBJ2-1; D gene uncertain. Trimming left V 6 bases short and J 4 bases short, with 4 bases between. CDR3 length: 11 residues. CDR1 and CDR2 from the germline V gene are MNHNY and SVGAGI (reference sequence). The DNA for the CDR3 is TGTGCCAGCAGCGTATACAATGAGCAGTTCTTC. It yields the protein CASSVYNEQFF.

This clone occurred once. The chain links TRBV5-6 to TRBJ2-3; TRBD2 matches 16 bases. CDR3 length: 18 amino acids. Trimming removed 4 bases from V and 3 bases from J; junction bases left unmatched: 8. Germline V gene sequence: CDR1 SGHDT, CDR2 YYEEEE. CDR3 DNA: TGTGCCAGCAGCGACGGGACTAGCGGGGGGGCCAGGACAGATACGCAGTATTTT. This codes for CASSDGTSGGARTDTQYF.

The rearrangement uses TRBV27 and TRBJ1-1, with 8 bases lining up with TRBD1. Germline lookup yields CDR1 MNHEY and CDR2 SMNVEV (reference sequence). The CDR3 contains 14 residues. The ends lost 7 bases at V and 4 bases at J; junction bases unmatched: 8. CDR3 sequence: CASIDRGVSTEAFF. Here the CDR3 DNA reads TGTGCCAGCATCGACAGGGGCGTGAGCACTGAAGCTTTCTTT.

The CDR3 loop is CASSLNLELSGETQYF. For the CDR3, the DNA is TGTGCCAGCAGCTTGAATCTGGAGCTGAGCGGGGAGACCCAGTACTTC. V usage is TRBV5-4 and J usage is TRBJ2-5, with D perhaps TRBD2 (6 bases). Germline-derived CDR1 and CDR2 are SGHNT and YYREEE (reference sequence). With 1 base removed from V and 5 bases from J, the gap between germline ends came to 18 bases. The CDR3 runs 16 residues.

V is TRBV7-6 and J is TRBJ1-5; D uncertain. The CDR3 loop spans 15 amino acids. CDR1 is SGHVS, CDR2 FNYEAQ, per germline. Trimming cost V 0 bases and J 2 bases, with 8 bases left between them. CDR3 nucleotide sequence: TGTGCCAGCAGCTTAGCGCCGGGAGGCAATCAGCCCCAGCATTTT. Encoded protein: CASSLAPGGNQPQHF.

This clone was detected once. V usage is TRBV6-5 and J usage is TRBJ1-5; D not resolved. The germline V and J ends were trimmed by 0 bases and 4 bases, with 10 bases remaining between them. CDR3 length: 15 residues. CDR1 MNHEY and CDR2 SVGAGI come from the germline V gene. The CDR3 DNA reads as TGTGCCAGCAGTTACTCGGGAGTGTGGAATCAGCCCCAGCATTTT. Its protein is CASSYSGVWNQPQHF.

This clone was recorded only once. V usage is TRBV19 and J usage is TRBJ1-6, with 9 bases lining up with TRBD1. CDR1 and CDR2 from the germline V gene are LNHDA and SQIVND (reference sequence). The trim removed 9 bases at V and 9 bases at J, leaving 6 bases unmatched. This CDR3 is built from 13 residues. Written as DNA, the CDR3 is TGTGCCAGCCGGGACAGGGAGGTTTCACCCCTCCACTTT. Protein product: CASRDREVSPLHF.

V usage is TRBV6-6 and J usage is TRBJ2-2; D possibly corresponds to TRBD2 (7 bases). Deletions cut 2 bases from V and 7 bases from J, with 11 bases between. Germline-derived CDR1 and CDR2 are MNHNY and SVGAGI (reference sequence). The CDR3 consists of 14 residues. CDR3 nucleotide sequence: TGTGCCAGCAGTTACGGGGGGGCCATCGGGGAGCTGTTTTTT. This translates into CASSYGGAIGELFF.

The chain is built from TRBV6-5 and TRBJ2-5; D uncertain. Trimming removed 1 base at V and 4 bases at J, with 10 bases between. The germline V gene encodes CDR1 MNHEY and CDR2 SVGAGI. The CDR3 loop spans 14 amino acids. Here the CDR3 reads CASSYYFISETQYF. Here the CDR3 DNA reads TGTGCCAGCAGTTACTATTTTATTTCAGAGACCCAGTACTTC.

This clone was observed a handful of times. CDR3 region: CAIRGLGNEQFF. The CDR3 nucleotides read TGTGCCATCCGGGGACTAGGCAATGAGCAGTTCTTC. This chain uses TRBV6-5 with TRBJ2-1; TRBD2 aligns across 8 bases. The CDR3 totals 12 residues. The V gene end was trimmed by 10 bases and the J gene end by 6 bases; junction bases not matched to a gene: 5. Germline-derived CDR1 and CDR2 are MNHEY and SVGAGI.

This clone was picked up a small number of times. Since a far larger clone is one base different, this is likely a read error. This CDR3 is also generated by other DNA sequences in the sample. The CDR3 nucleotides are TGTGCCAGCAGCCAAGATTCCAGGGGGCCATACTATGGCTACACCTTC. This encodes CASSQDSRGPYYGYTF. This chain links TRBV5-4 with TRBJ1-2; 8 positions match TRBD1. The CDR3 has 16 amino acids. In germline, CDR1 is SGHNT, CDR2 YYREEE (reference sequence). The ends lost 4 bases at V and 3 bases at J; junction bases unmatched: 11.

V gene TRBV5-1 combines with J gene TRBJ2-1; 7 positions agree with TRBD2. The CDR3 covers 14 residues. Germline V CDR1 and CDR2: SGHRS, YFSETQ. The V segment lost 1 base and the J segment 8 bases; nucleotides outside the gene matches: 6. CDR3 amino acids: CASSLSGREDEQFF. In DNA, the CDR3 is TGCGCCAGCAGCTTGTCGGGGAGGGAGGATGAGCAGTTCTTC.

The V and J genes are TRBV25-1 and TRBJ2-1, with 13 bases matching TRBD2. From germline, CDR1 is MGHDK and CDR2 SYGVNS. The CDR3 consists of 15 residues. The ends lost 4 bases at V and 6 bases at J; junction bases unmatched: 3. The DNA of the CDR3 is TGTGCCAGCAGTGGGGGACTAGCGGGACTCAATGAGCAGTTCTTC. It is translated as CASSGGLAGLNEQFF.

The J gene is TRBJ2-7, the V gene TRBV6-5, with D perhaps TRBD2 (5 bases). The CDR3 extends over 14 amino acids. Between the trimmed V and J ends, which lost 11 bases and 2 bases, there was a span of 19 bases. Germline CDR1 is MNHEY and CDR2 is SVGAGI. The CDR3 DNA reads as TGTGCCTCTCGGAGGTCCCCCGCGGCCTACGAGCAGTACTTC. It codes for CASRRSPAAYEQYF.

The chain joins TRBV18 to TRBJ2-1; D is uncertain. Per germline, CDR1 KGHSH and CDR2 LQKENI. The CDR3 covers 16 residues. V was cut by 1 base and J by 0 bases, with 10 bases left in between. The CDR3 DNA follows: TGTGCCAGCTCACCACTGGAGCTAAGCTCCTACAATGAGCAGTTCTTC. This encodes CASSPLELSSYNEQFF.

The count of this clone is one. The V gene is TRBV29-1, the J gene TRBJ2-5; 8 positions match TRBD2. CDR1 and CDR2 (germline): SQVTM, ANQGSEA. After removal of 3 bases from V and 2 bases from J, the junction contained 8 bases not matched to a gene. The CDR3 has 15 residues. The CDR3 nucleotides are TGCAGCGTTGAGCCCGGGACTAGACCACAAGAGACCCAGTACTTC. Translation: CSVEPGTRPQETQYF.

V usage is TRBV7-4 and J usage is TRBJ2-5; 13 bases are a match to TRBD2. With V trimmed by 4 bases and J by 5 bases, 7 bases remained unmatched. The V gene's germline CDR1 is SGHVT and CDR2 SQSDAQ. The CDR3 is 16 residues long. CDR3 protein: CASSYRLAGGRETQYF. The CDR3 coding sequence is TGTGCCAGCAGCTACAGACTAGCGGGAGGTCGGGAGACCCAGTACTTC.